The 5 T cell receptor beta chains given below trace back to one sample, sequenced in a study of blood T cell repertoires in COVID-19. Assay: immunoSEQ multiplex PCR; the TCRdb copy retains only in-frame clones and omits some. The top ten clones hold just under 4.5% of a sample with 100,000 or so clones, roughly 82% of them seen once. Source material: peripheral blood. These receptors originate from a human donor in a cohort sampled during active COVID-19.

This chain joins TRBV6-5 and TRBJ1-1, with TRBD1 matching over 9 bases. The V gene end was trimmed by 7 bases and the J gene end by 2 bases; junction bases not matched to a gene: 8. The CDR3 consists of 15 residues. CDR1 and CDR2 from the germline V gene are MNHEY and SVGAGI. The DNA of the CDR3 is TGTGCCAGCAAATTAACAGGGGGCGATAACACTGAAGCTTTCTTT. This sequence encodes CASKLTGGDNTEAFF.

This clone has a single count. The chain joins TRBV27 to TRBJ1-6; possible D gene TRBD1, 5 bases. The CDR3 length is 15 residues. The V gene's germline CDR1 is MNHEY and CDR2 SMNVEV (reference sequence). V gave up 3 bases and J gave up 6 bases, with 12 bases separating them. CDR3 loop: CASSLEDSSNSPLHF. The CDR3, as DNA: TGTGCCAGCAGTTTGGAAGACAGCTCTAATTCACCCCTCCACTTT.

The CDR3: CATSEGLAVDTQYF. In DNA form, the CDR3 reads TGTGCCACCAGTGAGGGACTAGCGGTAGATACGCAGTATTTT. The V call is TRBV24-1, the J call TRBJ2-3; 11 nucleotides line up with TRBD2. Germline-derived CDR1 and CDR2 are KGHDR and SFDVKD. The V and J ends lost 4 bases and 5 bases, in that order; junction bases with no gene match: 1. The CDR3 is made up of 14 amino acids.

This chain uses TRBV7-2 with TRBJ1-2, with TRBD1 matching 7 bases. Germline V gives CDR1 SGHTA, CDR2 FQGNSA. V was clipped by 6 bases and J by 7 bases; unmatched bases: 8. This CDR3 comprises 13 residues. This chain's CDR3 is CASSRAGGFGYTF. CDR3 DNA sequence: TGTGCCAGCAGTCGGGCAGGGGGTTTTGGCTACACCTTC.

V is TRBV6-6 and J is TRBJ1-4; possible D gene TRBD1, 5 bases. V was clipped by 2 bases and J by 5 bases, with 12 bases between them. This CDR3 region has 15 residues. Germline V CDR1 and CDR2: MNHNY, SVGAGI (reference sequence). The CDR3, as DNA: TGTGCCAGCAGTTACGCCCAGGGTAGAAATGAAAAACTGTTTTTT. Its translation is CASSYAQGRNEKLFF.